The rows below give T cell receptor beta chains drawn from one sample of a study of cytomegalovirus exposure and HLA in healthy donors. The assay was immunoSEQ multiplex PCR, and TCRdb's table has in-frame clones only and misses some. The profile covers approximately 100,000 clones, with about 80% appearing a single time and approximately 7.7% taken by the ten largest. The source material was PBMCs. Receptors were obtained from a woman between 50 and 59 years old in good health and CMV-seropositive. Both conserved end residues are part of each CDR3. Not every row has a clone size; where given, it reads once, few, many or a size class.

>TRBV2|NA
CASSADRGAGANVLTF
>TRBV20-1|NA
CSARQNTEAFF
>TRBV4-2|NA
CASSLGTSGQETQYF
>TRBV6-6|NA
CASSYSGGGGNEQFF
>TRBV19|NA
CASSRDRGIVSPLHF
>TRBV19|NA
CASSKTGHTDTQYF
>TRBV4-1|few
CASSQGSWLAGGKDQETQYF
>TRBV6-6|few
CATRWTGQEQYF
>TRBV2|NA
CASSEVTGIRRELFF
>TRBV2|NA
CASNLQGGNEQFF
>TRBV7-7|NA
CASSFSGGGQETQYF
>TRBV9|NA
CASSQEGLAGQQFF
>TRBV11-3|few
CASSPRGGPGANVLTF
>TRBV2|few
CASSEDAATLHF
>TRBV2|once
CASSEESGRASDTQYF
>TRBV6-5|many
CASSFRTGGYGYTF
>TRBV4-1|NA
CASSRIQGYTEAFF
>TRBV5-1|NA
CASSELTGAEGELFF
>TRBV4-3|once
CASSQGGETEAFF
>TRBV5-4|NA
CASSLGGTSGASTDTQYF
>TRBV5-4|NA
CASSSDLTTVLAGNEQYF
>TRBV7-3|NA
CASSLPGHAGELFF
>TRBV5-1|few
CASSTRDRGHEQYF
>TRBV7-2|NA
CASSLPTGSTDTQYF
>TRBV5-1|NA
CASSLGRFSYEQYF
>TRBV28|NA
CASSFSLAGPFTDTQYF
>TRBV2|NA
CASSEALSTGELFF
>TRBV9|few
CASSVVSADTQYF
>TRBV7-2|few
CASSLNGQFHTEAFF
>TRBV5-1|NA
CASSAGAEDTQYF
>TRBV10-3|NA
CAISDGTSSEQFF
>TRBV18|NA
CASSPRDSPKTQYF
>TRBV2|NA
CASSELAGAFGEQFF
>TRBV7-2|NA
CASGLDRASSYEQYF
>TRBV19|NA
CASSMGQGQLNEQFF
>TRBV6-6|NA
CASKRDRDVYEQYF
>TRBV15|NA
CATSRGGGGAYEQYF
>TRBV13|NA
CASDRAPWTQYF
>TRBV19|NA
CASRDSGTGIPGELFF
>TRBV19|once
CASSISRTDTQYF
>TRBV7-2|NA
CASSFGPTTNEQFF
>TRBV21-1|NA
CASSPERQDSIYEQYF
>TRBV15|NA
CATSRLGGETQYF
>TRBV18|NA
CASSPMDSRTDTQYF
>TRBV4-1|NA
CASSPFSGSSYNEQFF
>TRBV5-1|NA
CASGQVGGHEQFF
>TRBV11-1|NA
CASSYRGDEQFF
>TRBV6-5|NA
CASSIQGLTDTQYF
>TRBV5-1|NA
CASSLSLNEQYF
>TRBV6-5|NA
CASSYSWQNTEAFF
>TRBV7-9|NA
CASSFTGTGELFF